The 15 T cell receptor beta chains reported below all come from one sample, sequenced in a study of blood T cell repertoires in COVID-19. Sequencing used immunoSEQ multiplex PCR; TCRdb keeps in-frame clones, though not all of them. This sample has approximately 300,000 clones; about 88% occur once, and the top ten carry about 2.4%. Material: PBMCs or T cells enriched from blood (not recorded which). The receptors shown here come from a man between 60 and 75 years old who had recovered from COVID-19.

The chain joins TRBV5-1 to TRBJ2-7, with a possible D match to TRBD1 (6 bases). V lost 0 bases and J lost 6, with 22 bases in between. The CDR3 has 17 amino acids. In germline, CDR1 is SGHRS, CDR2 YFSETQ. The DNA of the CDR3 is TGCGCCAGCAGCTTGGACCCCGACAGGCGCTATCCAACCGAGCAGTACTTC. This encodes CASSLDPDRRYPTEQYF. Full variable domain (remainder filled in from reference TRBV5-1 and TRBJ2-7): KAGVTQTPRYLIKTRGQQVTLSCSPISGHRSVSWYQQTPGQGLQFLFEYFSETQRNKGNFPGRFSGRQFSNSRSEMNVSTLELGDSALYLCASSLDPDRRYPTEQYFGPGTRLTVT.

The rearrangement links TRBV24-1 to TRBJ2-1; maybe TRBD2 (6 bases). Germline V gives CDR1 KGHDR, CDR2 SFDVKD. The V gene lost 7 bases and the J gene lost 6 bases, with 12 bases spanning the gap. The CDR3 extends over 13 amino acids. CDR3: CATSRDLGNEQFF. As DNA, the CDR3 is TGTGCCACCAGCCGGGACTTGGGCAATGAGCAGTTCTTC.

The chain uses TRBV18 and TRBJ1-1; D is unresolved. The CDR3 sequence is 15 residues long. Trimming stripped 0 bases from V and 0 bases from J, with 8 bases between. CDR1 KGHSH and CDR2 LQKENI come from the germline V gene. CDR3 amino acids: CASSPPNRMNTEAFF. In DNA, the CDR3 is TGTGCCAGCTCACCACCCAACAGAATGAACACTGAAGCTTTCTTT.

The V gene is TRBV25-1, the J gene TRBJ1-1; D is uncertain. The V gene's germline CDR1 is MGHDK and CDR2 SYGVNS. The V end was cut by 4 bases, the J end by 7 bases, with 4 bases between. This CDR3 is 10 amino acids long. In DNA, the CDR3 is TGTGCCAGCAGTGCCGGTGAAGCTTTCTTT. It encodes CASSAGEAFF.

V is TRBV27 and J is TRBJ1-2; TRBD1 aligns across 9 bases. Trimming cost V 6 bases and J 6 bases; bases outside gene matches: 5. This CDR3 is 13 amino acids long. Germline V gene data show CDR1 as MNHEY and CDR2 as SMNVEV (reference sequence). CDR3 loop: CASSLTGGDGYTF. The DNA of the CDR3 is TGTGCCAGCAGCCTCACAGGGGGCGATGGCTACACCTTC.

On this clone: At one of its ends the junction is not consistent with the germline gene, which may arise from a read error. The V and J genes are TRBV6-2 or TRBV6-3 and TRBJ2-1, with D possibly being TRBD2 (7 bases). Germline CDR1 is MNHEY and CDR2 is SVGEGT. This CDR3 region has 17 residues. This chain's CDR3 is CASSARSSGGGLPVPVF. In DNA, the CDR3 is TGTGCCAGCAGTGCCCGGTCTAGCGGCGGGGGCCTTCCAGTTCCGGTCTTC.

This chain connects TRBV5-1 to TRBJ2-3; 8 nucleotides agree with TRBD1. V was pared by 3 bases and J by 2 bases, with 8 bases of the junction left unmatched. Germline CDR1 and CDR2: SGHRS and YFSETQ. This CDR3 is 16 amino acids long. CDR3 amino acids: CASSWETGVITDTQYF. In DNA, the CDR3 is TGCGCCAGCAGCTGGGAGACAGGGGTTATCACAGATACGCAGTATTTT. The full variable domain, with the rest looked up from reference TRBV5-1 and TRBJ2-3, is KAGVTQTPRYLIKTRGQQVTLSCSPISGHRSVSWYQQTPGQGLQFLFEYFSETQRNKGNFPGRFSGRQFSNSRSEMNVSTLELGDSALYLCASSWETGVITDTQYFGPGTRLTVL.

The chain is built from TRBV5-4 and TRBJ2-3; possibly TRBD2 for D (6 bases). Between the trimmed V and J ends, which lost 5 bases and 6 bases, there was a span of 16 bases. CDR3 size: 14 residues. CDR1 and CDR2 (germline): SGHNT, YYREEE (reference sequence). CDR3 nucleotides: TGTGCCAGCAGTTTTACGGGGGATGCGGATACGCAGTATTTT. Its translation is CASSFTGDADTQYF.

The chain links TRBV6-5 to TRBJ1-5; D perhaps matches TRBD1 (6 bases). This CDR3 spans 13 amino acids. V was cut by 7 bases and J by 7 bases, with 14 bases left in between. Germline V gene lookup returns CDR1 MNHEY and CDR2 SVGAGI. CDR3 nucleotide sequence: TGTGCCAGCATATCAGGGGACCGACAGCCCCAGCATTTT. Translating gives CASISGDRQPQHF.

The rearrangement uses TRBV7-9 and TRBJ1-2; TRBD1 matches 8 bases. The CDR3 consists of 15 residues. Germline lookup yields CDR1 SEHNR and CDR2 FQNEAQ (reference sequence). The V segment lost 2 bases and the J segment 7 bases; nucleotides outside the gene matches: 9. CDR3 sequence: CASSLRTQGAGGYTF. Here the CDR3 DNA reads TGTGCCAGCAGCTTAAGGACCCAGGGGGCTGGTGGCTACACCTTC.

This chain joins TRBV4-1 and TRBJ2-2; 12 nucleotides match TRBD2. Germline V gene data show CDR1 as MGHRA and CDR2 as YSYEKL. Trimming removed 1 base from V and 7 bases from J; junction bases left unmatched: 4. The CDR3 has 16 amino acids. The CDR3 nucleotides are TGCGCCAGCAGCCAAGTTTTACTAGCGGGGGGCGGGGAGCTGTTTTTT. It translates to CASSQVLLAGGGELFF.

The chain carries TRBV5-1 and TRBJ1-3; D possibly corresponds to TRBD1 (6 bases). Trimming stripped 4 bases from V and 2 bases from J, with 13 bases between. Per the germline V gene, CDR1 is SGHRS and CDR2 is YFSETQ. The CDR3 has 15 amino acids. In DNA form, the CDR3 reads TGCGCCAGCAGCCAGGACGGACAGCCTGGAAACACCATATATTTT. This sequence encodes CASSQDGQPGNTIYF.

V and J are TRBV3-1 (or the pseudogene TRBV3-2) and TRBJ2-1, with 7 bases matching TRBD2. Trimming cost V 4 bases and J 5 bases; bases outside gene matches: 11. Germline-derived CDR1 and CDR2 are LGHDT and YNNKEL (reference sequence). There are 16 residues in the CDR3. The CDR3 sequence: CASSLRGGLDNNEQFF. The CDR3 nucleotides read TGTGCCAGCAGCCTCCGCGGCGGACTAGATAACAATGAGCAGTTCTTC.

The V and J genes are TRBV19 and TRBJ2-1; possible D gene TRBD1, 6 bases. Germline V gives CDR1 LNHDA, CDR2 SQIVND (reference sequence). The ends were cut back, 7 bases at V and 8 bases at J, with 15 bases in the middle. The CDR3 has 13 amino acids. DNA of the CDR3: TGTGCCAGTACCGCCTCAGGGGTCGATGAGCAGTTCTTC. Encoded protein: CASTASGVDEQFF.

The genes are TRBV4-1 and TRBJ1-3, with 7 bases lining up with TRBD1. The CDR3 length is 15 residues. Per germline, CDR1 MGHRA and CDR2 YSYEKL. Trimming took 2 bases from V and 4 from J; bases not matched to a gene: 5. CDR3 sequence: CASSQITGVGNTIYF. The CDR3 region has the DNA TGCGCCAGCAGCCAAATTACAGGGGTGGGAAACACCATATATTTT.